The 16 T cell receptor beta chains below were found in one sample sequenced in a study of beta chain features in type 1 diabetes. The authors reverse transcribed all of the isolated RNA, so sequencing captured expressed TCRB transcripts. Only in-frame clones appear in the TCRdb table, and some are missing; sequencing was by immunoSEQ multiplex PCR. The sample lists some 160,000 clones, just over 9% occurring once. Sequencing used central memory CD4+ T cells from blood. The receptors derive from a woman aged 18-29 years in good health.

This chain uses TRBV5-4 with TRBJ1-1; no firm D call. Trimming pared 0 bases from V and 0 bases from J, leaving 6 bases between. Per germline, CDR1 SGHNT and CDR2 YYREEE (reference sequence). This CDR3 has 14 amino acids. CDR3 protein: CASSLAIVNTEAFF. CDR3 bases: TGTGCCAGCAGCTTGGCAATAGTGAACACTGAAGCTTTCTTT. The variable domain in full, with the rest retrieved from reference TRBV5-4 and TRBJ1-1, is ETGVTQSPTHLIKTRGQQVTLRCSSQSGHNTVSWYQQALGQGPQFIFQYYREEENGRGNFPPRFSGLQFPNYSSELNVNALELDDSALYLCASSLAIVNTEAFFGQGTRLTVV.

This clone was counted at least ten times. The rearrangement joins TRBV7-2 to TRBJ1-6; D is perhaps TRBD1 (5 bases). The CDR3 runs to 17 residues. V lost 1 base, J lost 8 bases, and 18 bases lay in between. Per germline, CDR1 SGHTA and CDR2 FQGNSA. Here the CDR3 DNA reads TGTGCCAGCAGCTTAGAAGGCAGGCAGGGTAGTTATTCACCCCTCCACTTT. It encodes CASSLEGRQGSYSPLHF.

V and J are TRBV5-5 and TRBJ2-7; 7 nucleotides agree with TRBD1. J was trimmed by 4 bases and V by 2 bases; bases with no gene match: 3. This CDR3 contains 13 residues. Germline lookup yields CDR1 SGHKS and CDR2 YYEKEE (reference sequence). This chain's CDR3 is CASSFGQVYEQYF. In nucleotides, the CDR3 is TGTGCCAGCAGCTTTGGACAGGTGTACGAGCAGTACTTC.

CDR3 in DNA: TGCGCCAGCAGCTTGGGAAGCGGGGAGAATTCACCCCTCCACTTT. Amino acids: CASSLGSGENSPLHF. The chain combines TRBV5-1 with TRBJ1-6; D unresolved. V lost 0 bases and J lost 7, with 11 bases in between. The V gene's germline CDR1 is SGHRS and CDR2 YFSETQ. CDR3 size: 15 residues.

The J gene is TRBJ2-5, the V gene TRBV7-2; 11 positions agree with TRBD2. V trimming: 5 bases; J trimming: 1 base; junction bases outside the gene matches: 6. Germline loops: CDR1 SGHTA, CDR2 FQGNSA. The CDR3 runs 16 residues. CDR3 protein: CASSRGTSGGQETQYF. The CDR3 DNA is TGTGCCAGCAGCAGAGGGACTAGCGGTGGCCAAGAGACCCAGTACTTC. The variable domain in full, with the rest retrieved from reference TRBV7-2 and TRBJ2-5, is GAGVSQSPSNKVTEKGKDVELRCDPISGHTALYWYRQSLGQGLEFLIYFQGNSAPDKSGLPSDRFSAERTGGSVSTLTIQRTQQEDSAVYLCASSRGTSGGQETQYFGPGTRLLVL.

This rearrangement joins TRBV5-4 to TRBJ2-2; TRBD1 matches 9 bases. Germline V gene data show CDR1 as SGHNT and CDR2 as YYREEE (reference sequence). CDR3 length equals 14 residues. V lost 5 bases and J lost 3; bases outside the gene matches: 2. This CDR3 reads CASRWDRDTGELFF. The CDR3 DNA reads as TGTGCCAGCAGATGGGACAGGGACACCGGGGAGCTGTTTTTT.

This clone was seen a handful of times. CDR3 protein: CASSSSGTEAFF. The CDR3 nucleotides are TGTGCCAGCAGCTCGTCAGGCACTGAAGCTTTCTTT. V and J are TRBV7-3 and TRBJ1-1; D is undetermined. Trimming took off 4 bases at V and 4 bases at J, with 7 bases between the two ends. The V gene's germline CDR1 is SGHTA and CDR2 FQGTGA. This CDR3 is built from 12 residues.

This clone was detected many times. The chain is built from TRBV18 and TRBJ2-5, with TRBD1 matching over 7 bases. Germline V lookup: CDR1 KGHSH, CDR2 LQKENI. Trimming removed 4 bases from V and 4 bases from J; junction bases left unmatched: 6. The CDR3 runs 14 residues. The CDR3 region has the DNA TGTGCCAGCTCACAACAGGGGCCCCCAGAGACCCAGTACTTC. Translating gives CASSQQGPPETQYF.

This clone was counted between two and nine times. This sequence joins TRBV28 and TRBJ2-5; tentative D call: TRBD1 (6 bases). Trimming left V 4 bases short and J 5 bases short, with 11 bases between. This CDR3 has 13 residues. Germline CDR1 reads MDHEN; CDR2 reads SYDVKM. CDR3 sequence: CASSSGDGETQYF. The CDR3 DNA sequence: TGTGCCAGCAGTTCAGGGGACGGGGAGACCCAGTACTTC.

This clone appeared a few times. DNA of the CDR3: TGCGCCAGCAGCGGAGCAGGGTTCAATGAGCAGTTCTTC. It yields the protein CASSGAGFNEQFF. The chain carries TRBV5-1 and TRBJ2-1; possibly TRBD1 for D (5 bases). CDR3 length: 13 residues. Germline V gene lookup returns CDR1 SGHRS and CDR2 YFSETQ. V was cut by 4 bases and J by 6 bases, with 11 bases left in between.

This clone has a handful of counts. V usage is TRBV5-1 and J usage is TRBJ1-5, with 7 bases matching TRBD1. Trimming at V came to 4 bases and at J to 6 bases, leaving 10 bases not matched to a gene. This CDR3 spans 15 amino acids. Germline CDR1 and CDR2: SGHRS and YFSETQ. The CDR3 is CASSPGTDRLQPQHF. CDR3 sequence (DNA): TGCGCCAGCAGCCCAGGGACAGACCGCCTTCAGCCCCAGCATTTT.

The rearrangement joins TRBV30 to TRBJ1-1; TRBD1 aligns across 8 bases. V was clipped by 2 bases and J by 5 bases; unmatched bases: 7. This CDR3 comprises 14 residues. Looked up from germline, CDR1 is GTSNPN and CDR2 is SVGIG (reference sequence). CDR3 loop: CAWSLRDRRTEAFF. CDR3 coding DNA: TGTGCCTGGAGTCTCCGGGACAGGAGAACTGAAGCTTTCTTT.

The CDR3 loop is CASSFRDRGGNQPQHF. The CDR3 DNA sequence: TGTGCCAGCAGTTTCCGGGACAGGGGAGGCAATCAGCCCCAGCATTTT. The chain combines TRBV6-6 with TRBJ1-5; 10 nucleotides align to TRBD1. V gave up 4 bases and J gave up 2 bases; unmatched junction bases: 5. The CDR3 totals 16 residues. Germline V CDR1 and CDR2: MNHNY, SVGAGI (reference sequence).

This clone occurred a few times. The chain uses TRBV30 and TRBJ1-2, with TRBD1 matching over 7 bases. Germline loops: CDR1 GTSNPN, CDR2 SVGIG (reference sequence). The trim removed 4 bases at V and 8 bases at J, leaving 10 bases unmatched. This CDR3 comprises 13 residues. The chain's CDR3 is CAWIHSGGNGYTF. DNA for the CDR3: TGTGCCTGGATCCACTCAGGGGGAAACGGCTACACCTTC.

V gene TRBV7-2 combines with J gene TRBJ1-2; D uncertain. This CDR3 comprises 13 residues. Trimming took off 4 bases at V and 5 bases at J, with 11 bases between the two ends. Per germline, CDR1 SGHTA and CDR2 FQGNSA. The CDR3: CASSSGARYGYTF. DNA for the CDR3: TGTGCCAGCAGCTCCGGCGCGCGGTATGGCTACACCTTC.

V is TRBV6-5 and J is TRBJ2-1, with a tentative D call TRBD2 (5 bases). Per the germline V gene, CDR1 is MNHEY and CDR2 is SVGAGI. With 6 bases removed from V and 7 bases from J, the gap between germline ends came to 7 bases. The CDR3 totals 11 residues. Written as DNA, the CDR3 is TGTGCCAGCAGACTAGTAAATGAGCAGTTCTTC. This sequence encodes CASRLVNEQFF.